This TCR beta chain was identified during a study of vaccination and CD4 T cells after COVID-19. The treatment was: 10-day PBMC culture with coronavirus spike peptide pools or control peptides (ViraFEST assay). CD4+ T cells that had been cultured provided DNA sequenced with the Oncomine TCR Beta short-read assay. TCRdb independently ran MiXCR on the PCR reads; one entry per CDR3 protein. The data show 20,000 to 25,000 distinct CDR3 sequences, with around 70% seen just once and roughly 9.4% held by the top ten. Trimming shortened V by 2 bases and J by 10 bases, and 9 bases separated the two germline ends. CDR3 length: 12 amino acids. The germline V gene encodes CDR1 MNHEY and CDR2 SVGAGI. As concerns this clonotype: What it binds is unknown.

This sequence originates from a human donor who had recovered from COVID-19. The sequencing sample was made of CD4+ T cells from blood, cultured in vitro. J is TRBJ2-1 and V is TRBV6-5, with D unclear. The CDR3 loop reads CASSYGAEEQFF. In DNA form, the CDR3 reads TGTGCCAGCAGTTACGGCGCGGAGGAGCAGTTCTTC.